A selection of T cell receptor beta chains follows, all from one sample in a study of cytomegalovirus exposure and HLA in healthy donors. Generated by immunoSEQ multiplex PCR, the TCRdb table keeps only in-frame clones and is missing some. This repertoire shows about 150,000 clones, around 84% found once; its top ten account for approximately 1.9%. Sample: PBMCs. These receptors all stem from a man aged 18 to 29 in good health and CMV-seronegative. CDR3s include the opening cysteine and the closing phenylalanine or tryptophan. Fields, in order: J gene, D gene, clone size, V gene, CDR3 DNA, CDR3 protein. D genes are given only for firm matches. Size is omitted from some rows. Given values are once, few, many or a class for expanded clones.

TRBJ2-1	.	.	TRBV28	TGTGCCAGCAGTTCCGGACAGACATCCTACAATGAGCAGTTCTTC	CASSSGQTSYNEQFF
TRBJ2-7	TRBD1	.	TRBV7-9	TGTGCCAGCAGCTCGCCGGGACAGGGGGCGTACGAGCAGTACTTC	CASSSPGQGAYEQYF
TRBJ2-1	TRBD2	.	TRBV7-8	TGTGCCAGCAGCCCGGGACTAGCGGGGGGGGGTGAGCAGTTCTTC	CASSPGLAGGGEQFF
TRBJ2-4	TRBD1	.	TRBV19	TGTGCCAGTCTAGGACAGGGGGCTCCGTACGCCAAAAACATTCAGTACTTC	CASLGQGAPYAKNIQYF
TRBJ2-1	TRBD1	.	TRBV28	TGTGCCAGCGCGATTAGGGGGCTTGTGAATGAGCAGTTCTTC	CASAIRGLVNEQFF
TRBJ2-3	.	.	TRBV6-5	TGTGCCAGCAGACAGATGGCGGGAACAGATACGCAGTATTTT	CASRQMAGTDTQYF
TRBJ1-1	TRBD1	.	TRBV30	TGTGCCTGGAGTCGATTGACAGGGGTCGAGACTGAAGCTTTCTTT	CAWSRLTGVETEAFF
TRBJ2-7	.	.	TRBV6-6	TGTGCCAGCAGTCCCCAGGGGACCGAGCAGTACTTC	CASSPQGTEQYF
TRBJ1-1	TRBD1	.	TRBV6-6	TGTGCCAGCAGTTTGTTACAGGGGGCAAGAACTGAAGCTTTCTTT	CASSLLQGARTEAFF
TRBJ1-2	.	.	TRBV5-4	TGTGCCAGCAGCCCATTGGACCAGGGCAACTATGGCTACACCTTC	CASSPLDQGNYGYTF
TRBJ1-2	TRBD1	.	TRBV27	TGTGCCAGCAGTGGGACAGCCAACTATGGCTACACCTTC	CASSGTANYGYTF
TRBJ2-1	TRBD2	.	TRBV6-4	TGTGCCAGCAGTGACCGGGCTAGCGGGAACAATGAGCAGTTCTTC	CASSDRASGNNEQFF
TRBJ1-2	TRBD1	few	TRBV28	TGTGCCAGCAGTCTAACAGGGGGCCACACTAACTATGGCTACACCTTC	CASSLTGGHTNYGYTF
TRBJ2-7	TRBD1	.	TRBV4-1	TGCGCCAGCAGCTGGACAGGGAGCTCCTACGAGCAGTACTTC	CASSWTGSSYEQYF
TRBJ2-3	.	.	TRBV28	TGTGCCAGCCTTAGCACAGATACGCAGTATTTT	CASLSTDTQYF
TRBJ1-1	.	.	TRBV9	TGTGCCAGCAGCGTGGGGGGGTCGGACACTGAAGCTTTCTTT	CASSVGGSDTEAFF
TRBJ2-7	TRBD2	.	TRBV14	TGTGCCAGCAGCCCTTGGGAGGGTGTAGCCTACGAGCAGTACTTC	CASSPWEGVAYEQYF
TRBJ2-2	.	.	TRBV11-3	TGTGCCAGCAGCTTAGTGGAGGGCGGGGAGCTGTTTTTT	CASSLVEGGELFF
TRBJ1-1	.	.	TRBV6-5	TGTGCCAGTAAGAGTAGGGAGCCATGGACTGAAGCTTTCTTT	CASKSREPWTEAFF
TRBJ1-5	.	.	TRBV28	TGTGCCAGCAGATTACAGGATCCCAATCAGCCCCAGCATTTT	CASRLQDPNQPQHF
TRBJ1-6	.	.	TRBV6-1	TGTGCCAGCAGTGCCCTCGCGCCCGAGATTTCACCCCTCCACTTT	CASSALAPEISPLHF
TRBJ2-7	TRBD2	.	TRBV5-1	TGCGCCAGCACCCCCCGGGGCGGGAGAGCAAACTACGAGCAGTACTTC	CASTPRGGRANYEQYF
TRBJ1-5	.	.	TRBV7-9	TGTTCCAGCAGCGATGCTGGCAGGTTCAATCAGCCCCAGCATTTT	CSSSDAGRFNQPQHF
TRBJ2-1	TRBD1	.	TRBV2	TGTGCCAGCAGAACCGGGACAGGGGCCCACGATGAGCAGTTCTTC	CASRTGTGAHDEQFF
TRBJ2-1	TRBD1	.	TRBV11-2	TGTGCCAGCAGCCCGAGGGGGACAGGACTAACCTACAATGAGCAGTTCTTC	CASSPRGTGLTYNEQFF
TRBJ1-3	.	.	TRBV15	TGTGCCACCAGCAGAGGGGCAGGGGTTGGAAACACCATATATTTT	CATSRGAGVGNTIYF
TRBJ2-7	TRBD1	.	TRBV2	TGTGCCAGCTACGACAGGGTAGGTTACGAGCAGTACTTC	CASYDRVGYEQYF
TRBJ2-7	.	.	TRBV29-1	TGCAGCGTTGAAAAGGGGCCCTCCTACGAGCAGTACTTC	CSVEKGPSYEQYF
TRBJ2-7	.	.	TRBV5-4	TGTGCCAGCAGCCTATGGGAGTTCTCCTACGAGCAGTACTTC	CASSLWEFSYEQYF
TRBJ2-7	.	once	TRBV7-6	TGTGCCAGCAGCCCCGGACAGTACTACGAGCAGTACTTC	CASSPGQYYEQYF
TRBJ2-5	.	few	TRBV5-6	TGTGCCAGCGCCAGGGGGGTACGGCAAGAGACCCAGTACTTC	CASARGVRQETQYF
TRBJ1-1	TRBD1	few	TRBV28	TGTGCCAGCAGTTTATGGGGGACAGCGAACACTGAAGCTTTCTTT	CASSLWGTANTEAFF
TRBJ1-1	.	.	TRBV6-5	TGTGCCAGCAGTTACCTTACTGAAGCTTTCTTT	CASSYLTEAFF
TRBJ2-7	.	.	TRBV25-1	TGTGCCAGCAGTGAAATCGCTTCCGGGGGTGAATCCTACGAGCAGTACTTC	CASSEIASGGESYEQYF
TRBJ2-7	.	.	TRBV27	TGTGCCAGCAGTTTATATCTCTCCTACGAGCAGTACTTC	CASSLYLSYEQYF
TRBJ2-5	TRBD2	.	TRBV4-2	TGTGCCAGCAGCCACTTCACTAGCGGGCAAGAGACCCAGTACTTC	CASSHFTSGQETQYF
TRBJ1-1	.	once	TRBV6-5	TGTGCCAGCAGTTACCCCGGGTTCGGAGCTTTCTTT	CASSYPGFGAFF
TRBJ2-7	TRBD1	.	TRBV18	TGTGCCAGCTCACCACCGAACATACAGGGGGCCTACGAGCAGTACTTC	CASSPPNIQGAYEQYF
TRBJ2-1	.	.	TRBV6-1	TGTGCCAGCAGTGAAGTACAGGGTCGCTGGCATGAGCAGTTCTTC	CASSEVQGRWHEQFF
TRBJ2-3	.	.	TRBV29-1	TGCAGCGCCCCATCCCCCACAGATACGCAGTATTTT	CSAPSPTDTQYF
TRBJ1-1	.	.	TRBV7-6	TGTGCCAGCAGCTTAGGGGGCGCGGATCGGGCTTTCTTT	CASSLGGADRAFF
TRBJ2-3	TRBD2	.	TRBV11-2	TGTGCCAGCAGCCCCCGGGGGGGGGATACTAGCACAGATACGCAGTATTTT	CASSPRGGDTSTDTQYF
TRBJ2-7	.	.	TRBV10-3	TGTGCCATCAGGACCTTTGACAGGCCGGGAGAGCAGTACTTC	CAIRTFDRPGEQYF
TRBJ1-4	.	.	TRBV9	TGTGCCAGCAGCGATCGACAGAATGAAAAACTGTTTTTT	CASSDRQNEKLFF
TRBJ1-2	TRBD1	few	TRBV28	TGTGCCAGCAGTCTCCTGGGGAGGACAGGGGGCGGCTACACCTTC	CASSLLGRTGGGYTF
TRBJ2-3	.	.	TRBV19	TGTGCCAGTAGTATCTCTTCGGCAGGCGCCTTATCAGATACGCAGTATTTT	CASSISSAGALSDTQYF
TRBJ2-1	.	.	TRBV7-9	TGTGCCAGCAGATTACCCCGGGTCGGAGGCAATGAGCAGTTCTTC	CASRLPRVGGNEQFF
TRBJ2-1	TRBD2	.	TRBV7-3	TGTGCCAGCAGCTCCGGGGGGAGCAATGAGCAGTTCTTC	CASSSGGSNEQFF
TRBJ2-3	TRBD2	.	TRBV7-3	TGTGCCAGCAGCACGGGGGGAGTTTCAGATACGCAGTATTTT	CASSTGGVSDTQYF
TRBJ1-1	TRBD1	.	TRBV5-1	TGCGCCAGCAGCGTCGGGACAGACCAGAACACTGAAGCTTTCTTT	CASSVGTDQNTEAFF